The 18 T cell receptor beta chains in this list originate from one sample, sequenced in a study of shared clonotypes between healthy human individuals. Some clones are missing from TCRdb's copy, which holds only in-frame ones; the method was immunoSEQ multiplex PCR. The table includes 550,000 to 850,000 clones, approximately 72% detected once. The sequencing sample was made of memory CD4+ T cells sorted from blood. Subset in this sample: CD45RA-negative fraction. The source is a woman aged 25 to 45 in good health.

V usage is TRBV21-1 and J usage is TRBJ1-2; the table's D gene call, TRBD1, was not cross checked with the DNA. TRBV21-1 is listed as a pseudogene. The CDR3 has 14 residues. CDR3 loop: CARPRTVLNYGYTF. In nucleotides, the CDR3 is TGTGCCAGGCCTCGGACAGTCCTTAACTATGGCTACACCTTC.

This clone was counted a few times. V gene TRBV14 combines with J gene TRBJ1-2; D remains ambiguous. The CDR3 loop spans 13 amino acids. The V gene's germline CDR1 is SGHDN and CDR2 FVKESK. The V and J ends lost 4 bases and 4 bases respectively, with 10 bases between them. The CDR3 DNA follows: TGTGCCAGCAGCCCTCATTTACTCTATGGCTACACCTTC. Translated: CASSPHLLYGYTF.

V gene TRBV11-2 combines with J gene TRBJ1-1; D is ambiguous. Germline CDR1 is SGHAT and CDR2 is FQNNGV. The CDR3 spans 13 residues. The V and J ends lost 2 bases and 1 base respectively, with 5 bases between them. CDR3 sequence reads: CASSLSQNTEAFF. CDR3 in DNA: TGTGCCAGCAGCTTAAGTCAGAACACTGAAGCTTTCTTT.

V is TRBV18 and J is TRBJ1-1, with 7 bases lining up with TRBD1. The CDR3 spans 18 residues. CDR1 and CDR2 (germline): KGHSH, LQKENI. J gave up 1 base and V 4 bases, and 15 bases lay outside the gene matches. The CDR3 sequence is CASSLLGQRNAGNTEAFF. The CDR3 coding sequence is TGTGCCAGCTCACTCTTGGGACAGCGAAACGCGGGGAACACTGAAGCTTTCTTT.

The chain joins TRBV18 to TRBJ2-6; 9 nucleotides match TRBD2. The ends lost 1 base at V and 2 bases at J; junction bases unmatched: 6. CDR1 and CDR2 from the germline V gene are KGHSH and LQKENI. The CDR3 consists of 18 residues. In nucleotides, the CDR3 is TGTGCCAGCTCACCACAGGGCGGGAGGGCCACTGGGGCCAACGTCCTGACTTTC. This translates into CASSPQGGRATGANVLTF. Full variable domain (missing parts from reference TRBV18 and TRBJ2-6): NAGVMQNPRHLVRRRGQEARLRCSPMKGHSHVYWYRQLPEEGLKFMVYLQKENIIDESGMPKERFSAEFPKEGPSILRIQQVVRGDSAAYFCASSPQGGRATGANVLTFGAGSRLTVL.

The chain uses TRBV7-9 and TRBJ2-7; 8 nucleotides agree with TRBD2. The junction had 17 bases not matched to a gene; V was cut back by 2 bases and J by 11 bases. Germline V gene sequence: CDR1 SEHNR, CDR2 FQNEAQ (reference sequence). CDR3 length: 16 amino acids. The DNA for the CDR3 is TGTGCCAGCAGCTTAAGCGGGACTAGTCGTAGGGAGTCGGAGTACTTC. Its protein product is CASSLSGTSRRESEYF.

The CDR3 DNA reads as TGCGCCAGCAGTCAGACGACCCGCGGCGGTACGCAGTATTTT. Protein product: CASSQTTRGGTQYF. The chain has TRBV10-2 and TRBJ2-3; D call uncertain. Germline-derived CDR1 and CDR2 are WSHSY and SAAADI. Trimming stripped 5 bases from V and 8 bases from J, with 17 bases between. The CDR3 extends over 14 amino acids.

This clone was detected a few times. CDR3 bases: TGTGCCAGCAGCTTGAGGTTGACTAGCGGGGTCGTAAGGGTCAATGAGCAGTTCTTC. Translating gives CASSLRLTSGVVRVNEQFF. This sequence joins TRBV7-8 and TRBJ2-1; TRBD2 matches 11 bases. The CDR3 is 19 amino acids. CDR1 SGHVS and CDR2 FQNEAQ come from the germline V gene. V shed 3 bases, J shed 6 bases, and the junction held 16 bases outside the gene matches.

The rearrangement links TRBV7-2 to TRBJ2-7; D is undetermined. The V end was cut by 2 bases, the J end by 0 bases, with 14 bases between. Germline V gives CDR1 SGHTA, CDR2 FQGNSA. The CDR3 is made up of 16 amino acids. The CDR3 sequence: CASSLRGSPVSYEQYF. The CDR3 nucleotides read TGTGCCAGCAGCTTACGCGGCAGTCCCGTCTCCTACGAGCAGTACTTC.

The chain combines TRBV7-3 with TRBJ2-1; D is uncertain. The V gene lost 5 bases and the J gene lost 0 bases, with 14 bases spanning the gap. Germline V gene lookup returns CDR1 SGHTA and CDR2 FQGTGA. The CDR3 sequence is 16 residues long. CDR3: CASSPTLLSSYNEQFF. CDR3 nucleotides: TGTGCCAGCAGCCCAACCTTACTGAGCTCCTACAATGAGCAGTTCTTC. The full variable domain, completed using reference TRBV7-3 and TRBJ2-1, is GAGVSQTPSNKVTEKGKYVELRCDPISGHTALYWYRQSLGQGPEFLIYFQGTGAADDSGLPNDRFFAVRPEGSVSTLKIQRTERGDSAVYLCASSPTLLSSYNEQFFGPGTRLTVL.

The CDR3 spells CASSLERSSEQYF. In nucleotides, the CDR3 is TGTGCCAGCAGCCTCGAGCGGAGTTCCGAGCAGTACTTC. This chain links TRBV11-3 with TRBJ2-7; D possibly corresponds to TRBD2 (5 bases). V was shortened by 5 bases and J by 6 bases, with 14 bases between the two germline ends. The germline V gene encodes CDR1 SGHNT and CDR2 YENEEA. The CDR3 consists of 13 residues.

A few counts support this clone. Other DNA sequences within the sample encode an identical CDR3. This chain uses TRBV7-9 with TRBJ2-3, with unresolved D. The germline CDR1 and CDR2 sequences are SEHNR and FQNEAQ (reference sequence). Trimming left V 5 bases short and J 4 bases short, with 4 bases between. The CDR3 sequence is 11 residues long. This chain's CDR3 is CASSLADTQYF. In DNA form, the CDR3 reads TGTGCCAGCAGCCTGGCAGATACGCAGTATTTT.

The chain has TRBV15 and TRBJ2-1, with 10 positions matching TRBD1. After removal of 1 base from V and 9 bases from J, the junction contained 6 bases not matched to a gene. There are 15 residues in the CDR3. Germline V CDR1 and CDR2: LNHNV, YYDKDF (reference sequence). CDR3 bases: TGTGCCACCAGCAGAGCCGGGACAGGGGTTATTGAGCAGTTCTTC. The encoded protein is CATSRAGTGVIEQFF.

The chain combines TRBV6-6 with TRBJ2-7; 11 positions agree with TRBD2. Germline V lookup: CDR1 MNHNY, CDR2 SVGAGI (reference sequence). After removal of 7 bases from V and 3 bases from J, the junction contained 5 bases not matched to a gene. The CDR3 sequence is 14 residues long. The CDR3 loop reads CASTGTSGFYEQYF. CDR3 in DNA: TGTGCCAGCACCGGGACTAGCGGATTCTACGAGCAGTACTTC.

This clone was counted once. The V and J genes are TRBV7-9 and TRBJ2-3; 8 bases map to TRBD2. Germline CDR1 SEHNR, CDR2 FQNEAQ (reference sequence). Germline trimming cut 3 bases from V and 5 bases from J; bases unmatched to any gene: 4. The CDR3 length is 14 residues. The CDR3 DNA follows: TGTGCCAGCAGCTTTGGGACTAGTGAAGATACGCAGTATTTT. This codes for CASSFGTSEDTQYF. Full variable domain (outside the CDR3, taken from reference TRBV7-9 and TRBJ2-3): DTGVSQNPRHKITKRGQNVTFRCDPISEHNRLYWYRQTLGQGPEFLTYFQNEAQLEKSRLLSDRFSAERPKGSFSTLEIQRTEQGDSAMYLCASSFGTSEDTQYFGPGTRLTVL.

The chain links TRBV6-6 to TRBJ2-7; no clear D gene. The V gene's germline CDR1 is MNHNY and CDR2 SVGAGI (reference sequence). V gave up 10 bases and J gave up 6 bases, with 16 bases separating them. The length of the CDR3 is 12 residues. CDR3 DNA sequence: TGTGCCACCGCGGACGCTTTGGGCGAGCAGTACTTC. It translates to CATADALGEQYF.

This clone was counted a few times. The CDR3 region has the DNA TGTGCCAGCAGCTTGTGGGACAGGTACAATGAGCAGTTCTTC. Its protein is CASSLWDRYNEQFF. The chain employs TRBV5-6 and TRBJ2-1; 8 bases are shared with TRBD1. Germline CDR1 SGHDT, CDR2 YYEEEE. The CDR3 is 14 amino acids. Germline trimming cut 1 base from V and 4 bases from J; bases unmatched to any gene: 1.

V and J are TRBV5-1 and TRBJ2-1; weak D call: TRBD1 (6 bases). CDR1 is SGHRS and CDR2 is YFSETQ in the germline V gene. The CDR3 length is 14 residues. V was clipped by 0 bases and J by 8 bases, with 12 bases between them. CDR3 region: CASSLAQGFDEQFF. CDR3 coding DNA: TGCGCCAGCAGCTTGGCTCAGGGGTTCGATGAGCAGTTCTTC.